Below are 14 T cell receptor beta chains sequenced from a single sample in a study of T cell repertoires in cytomegalovirus infection. One entry per CDR3 protein results from TCRdb running MiXCR on the reads. The sample has about 740,000 distinct CDR3 sequences; 35% to 45% are singletons. The sequenced sample consisted of PBMCs. The receptors come from a human donor in good health (CMV status not recorded). Some clones in this sample may be carry-over from other donors' samples.

This clonotype was picked up a small number of times. This sequence joins TRBV7-9 and TRBJ2-7, with a weak D call TRBD1 (6 bases). V was clipped by 0 bases and J by 6 bases, with 15 bases between them. Germline values: CDR1 SEHNR, CDR2 FQNEAQ (reference sequence). The length of the CDR3 is 15 residues. CDR3 coding DNA: TGTGCCAGCAGCTTAGCCCAGACAGGTCTAGGCGAGCAGTACTTC. Encoded protein: CASSLAQTGLGEQYF.

The chain recombines TRBV28 with TRBJ2-1; D gene uncertain. Looked up from germline, CDR1 is MDHEN and CDR2 is SYDVKM. The CDR3 runs to 14 residues. With 3 bases removed from V and 10 bases from J, the gap between germline ends came to 16 bases. This CDR3 is CASSFLPRLWEQFF. CDR3 DNA sequence: TGTGCCAGCAGTTTCTTACCTAGGCTTTGGGAGCAGTTCTTC.

Turning to this clonotype: A much larger clone lies a single base off, so this may be a read error. This sequence joins TRBV7-2 and TRBJ1-2; D not certain. CDR1 is SGHTA, CDR2 FQGNSA, per germline. CDR3 length: 14 residues. CDR3 in amino acids: CANSLQDGDYGYTF. In DNA, the CDR3 is TGTGCCAACAGCCTCCAGGATGGGGATTATGGCTACACCTTC. Complete variable domain (other parts from reference TRBV7-2 and TRBJ1-2): GAGVSQSPSNKVTEKGKDVELRCDPISGHTALYWYRQSLGQGLEFLIYFQGNSAPDKSGLPSDRFSAERTGGSVSTLTIQRTQQEDSAVYLCANSLQDGDYGYTFGSGTRLTVV.

The V and J genes are TRBV9 and TRBJ1-5, with TRBD1 as a possible D gene (6 bases). Germline CDR1 and CDR2: SGDLS and YYNGEE. V lost 4 bases and J 1 base, leaving 15 bases between the germline ends. This CDR3 contains 16 residues. This CDR3 is CASSKEGHSSNQPQHF. In nucleotides, the CDR3 is TGTGCCAGCAGCAAAGAGGGACACTCGAGCAATCAGCCCCAGCATTTT.

This sequence joins TRBV28 and TRBJ2-7; no firm D call. The V and J ends lost 7 bases and 1 base respectively, with 8 bases between them. This CDR3 has 12 amino acids. Germline lookup yields CDR1 MDHEN and CDR2 SYDVKM. CDR3 sequence: CASTTQSYEQYF. The CDR3 DNA sequence: TGTGCCAGCACAACCCAGTCCTACGAGCAGTACTTC.

This clonotype was counted ten times or more. The chain links TRBV7-2 to TRBJ1-1, with D unclear. CDR1 is SGHTA and CDR2 is FQGNSA in the germline V gene. Trimming stripped 0 bases from V and 1 base from J, with 6 bases between. The CDR3 covers 14 residues. DNA for the CDR3: TGTGCCAGCAGCTTAGCCGAAAGGAACACTGAAGCTTTCTTT. Its protein product is CASSLAERNTEAFF.

This rearrangement joins TRBV7-6 to TRBJ2-2; D remains ambiguous. With 1 base removed from V and 2 bases from J, the gap between germline ends came to 11 bases. Germline assignment: CDR1 SGHVS and CDR2 FNYEAQ. The CDR3 totals 16 residues. The CDR3 protein is CASSLVGQTNTGELFF. CDR3 DNA: TGTGCCAGCAGCTTAGTCGGGCAGACAAACACCGGGGAGCTGTTTTTT.

This chain uses TRBV2 with TRBJ1-5; weak D call: TRBD1 (6 bases). Germline CDR1 reads SNHLY; CDR2 reads FYNNEI. V was shortened by 6 bases and J by 3 bases, with 15 bases between the two germline ends. The CDR3 loop spans 15 amino acids. The CDR3 sequence is CASSPTDRNNQPQHF. In nucleotides, the CDR3 is TGTGCCAGCAGCCCTACCGACAGGAACAATCAGCCCCAGCATTTT.

The gene calls are TRBV28 and TRBJ1-3; unclear D gene. The CDR3 length is 13 residues. Germline assignment: CDR1 MDHEN and CDR2 SYDVKM. Deletions cut 5 bases from V and 8 bases from J, with 13 bases between. The CDR3 region has the DNA TGTGCCAGCAGTCCGCCGCCCTTCTACACCATATATTTT. Protein product: CASSPPPFYTIYF.

The V gene is TRBV10-3, the J gene TRBJ1-5, with D perhaps TRBD1 (5 bases). The CDR3 loop spans 15 amino acids. CDR1 and CDR2 (germline): ENHRY, SYGVKD. Deletions cut 4 bases from V and 2 bases from J, with 12 bases between. In DNA, the CDR3 is TGTGCCATCAGTGGCGGGGGGGGGGGCAATCAGCCCCAGCATTTT. The encoded protein is CAISGGGGGNQPQHF.

This chain links TRBV6-2 or TRBV6-3 with TRBJ2-7; D ambiguous. Germline V gene lookup returns CDR1 MNHEY and CDR2 SVGEGT. The CDR3 totals 15 residues. V was shortened by 0 bases and J by 0 bases, with 9 bases between the two germline ends. Here the CDR3 DNA reads TGTGCCAGCAGTTACTCATTTGTCCCCTCCTACGAGCAGTACTTC. Amino acid sequence: CASSYSFVPSYEQYF.

Only a few counts were recorded for this clonotype. This chain links TRBV7-9 with TRBJ1-1; possible D gene TRBD1, 6 bases. The length of the CDR3 is 17 residues. The germline gives CDR1 SEHNR, CDR2 FQNEAQ (reference sequence). The germline V and J ends were trimmed by 4 bases and 0 bases, with 18 bases remaining between them. The CDR3 region is CASSSPGAGALNTEAFF. DNA of the CDR3: TGTGCCAGCAGCTCCCCAGGGGCAGGGGCCTTGAACACTGAAGCTTTCTTT.

This clonotype appeared a few times. The chain recombines TRBV6-2 or TRBV6-3 with TRBJ1-5; no clear D gene. CDR1 is MNHEY, CDR2 SVGEGT, per germline. The germline V and J ends were trimmed by 10 bases and 5 bases, with 15 bases remaining between them. CDR3 length: 13 residues. CDR3 nucleotides: TGTGCCACCCGTACCCCCGGGGATCAGCCCCAGCATTTT. Translation: CATRTPGDQPQHF.

This clonotype appeared a few times. This chain connects TRBV30 to TRBJ1-2; weak D call: TRBD1 (5 bases). The V gene lost 2 bases and the J gene lost 4 bases, with 11 bases spanning the gap. Looked up from germline, CDR1 is GTSNPN and CDR2 is SVGIG (reference sequence). The CDR3 totals 13 residues. The CDR3 protein is CAWSPPGSYGYTF. Here the CDR3 DNA reads TGTGCCTGGAGTCCTCCAGGGTCCTATGGCTACACCTTC.